Below are 14 T cell receptor beta chains sequenced from a single sample in a study of T-cell reconstitution after alpha-beta-depleted transplantation in children. For TCRbeta, the library was prepared with unique molecular identifiers. Via MiXCR, TCRdb re-called the PCR reads, giving one row per CDR3 protein. The table includes around 210,000 distinct CDR3 sequences, roughly 7.1% detected once. This material consisted of PBMCs, taken before TCRalphabeta/CD19-depleted stem cell transplant. The receptors here all came from a boy between 2 and 10 years old with acute lymphoblastic leukemia, due to receive a stem cell transplant.

This clonotype was observed a handful of times. The chain carries TRBV5-1 and TRBJ2-1; D may match TRBD1 or TRBD2 (5 bases each). Germline V gives CDR1 SGHRS, CDR2 YFSETQ. CDR3 length: 15 residues. Trimming stripped 7 bases from V and 2 bases from J, with 16 bases between. The CDR3 sequence: CASRTGTEPYNEQFF. Written as DNA, the CDR3 is TGCGCCAGCCGTACCGGGACCGAGCCCTACAATGAGCAGTTCTTC.

The rearrangement links TRBV28 to TRBJ1-1; D gene ambiguous. V was pared by 6 bases and J by 7 bases, with 15 bases between. The CDR3 has 13 amino acids. Germline loops: CDR1 MDHEN, CDR2 SYDVKM. CDR3 sequence: CASSPGGVDEAFF. The CDR3, as DNA: TGTGCCAGCAGCCCCGGAGGAGTGGATGAAGCTTTCTTT.

This clonotype was seen repeatedly, ten times or more. The V gene is TRBV27, the J gene TRBJ2-1; 8 bases are a match to TRBD2. Trimming at V came to 5 bases and at J to 11 bases, leaving 5 bases not matched to a gene. CDR1 is MNHEY, CDR2 SMNVEV, per germline (reference sequence). The CDR3 covers 12 residues. The CDR3 loop is CASSPLAGKQFF. The CDR3 DNA reads as TGTGCCAGCAGTCCATTAGCGGGAAAGCAGTTCTTC.

The chain carries TRBV15 and TRBJ2-2; 7 bases line up with TRBD2. Germline assignment: CDR1 LNHNV and CDR2 YYDKDF (reference sequence). J gave up 1 base and V 0 bases, and 8 bases lay outside the gene matches. The CDR3 runs to 18 residues. In DNA, the CDR3 is TGTGCCACCAGCAGAGACCCCCCGGGGGGATGGAACACCGGGGAGCTGTTTTTT. This codes for CATSRDPPGGWNTGELFF.

This clonotype was found many times. CDR3 nucleotides: TGTGCCAGCAGTTTATCGGGGGGAGGGTATACCGGGGAGCTGTTTTTT. This translates into CASSLSGGGYTGELFF. This rearrangement joins TRBV27 to TRBJ2-2; 7 bases fit TRBD2. Germline trimming cut 0 bases from V and 5 bases from J; bases unmatched to any gene: 6. CDR1 and CDR2 from the germline V gene are MNHEY and SMNVEV (reference sequence). This CDR3 has 16 amino acids.

This clonotype came up many times. V is TRBV28 and J is TRBJ2-5, with D perhaps matching TRBD2 (6 bases). The CDR3 contains 16 residues. Trimming cost V 2 bases and J 1 base, with 14 bases left between them. Germline CDR1 and CDR2: MDHEN and SYDVKM. CDR3 sequence (DNA): TGTGCCAGCAGTTTAATGGGGCGGGGAATCCAAGAGACCCAGTACTTC. It translates to CASSLMGRGIQETQYF.

The chain joins TRBV5-1 to TRBJ2-7; 7 nucleotides agree with TRBD2. The CDR3 consists of 16 residues. Germline CDR1 and CDR2: SGHRS and YFSETQ. J was trimmed by 1 base and V by 3 bases; bases with no gene match: 10. The CDR3: CASSSGGGTVSYEQYF. In nucleotides, the CDR3 is TGCGCCAGCAGCTCGGGCGGGGGAACCGTGTCCTACGAGCAGTACTTC.

The sample holds a few counts of this clonotype. This chain connects TRBV29-1 to TRBJ2-7; D not resolved. The CDR3 is 13 residues long. CDR1 SQVTM and CDR2 ANQGSEA come from the germline V gene. V gave up 3 bases and J gave up 2 bases, with 11 bases separating them. The CDR3 nucleotides read TGCAGCGTTGAGGAAGAATCGACCTACGAGCAGTACTTC. It yields the protein CSVEEESTYEQYF.

This clonotype has a count of ten or more. V gene TRBV6-5 combines with J gene TRBJ2-7; TRBD1 agrees at 10 bases. The CDR3 covers 14 residues. Losses at the gene ends were 8 bases for V and 1 base for J; bases not matched to a gene: 5. Germline lookup yields CDR1 MNHEY and CDR2 SVGAGI. The CDR3 DNA follows: TGTGCCAGCCGGGACAGGGGCCAGTCCTACGAGCAGTACTTC. It translates to CASRDRGQSYEQYF.

This clonotype appeared a few times. The CDR3 is CASSPSGRGETQYF. CDR3 DNA sequence: TGTGCCAGCAGTCCCTCGGGCAGGGGAGAGACCCAGTACTTC. V and J are TRBV27 and TRBJ2-5; perhaps TRBD1 as D (6 bases). The CDR3 totals 14 residues. Germline CDR1 reads MNHEY; CDR2 reads SMNVEV (reference sequence). V was pared by 5 bases and J by 4 bases, with 14 bases between.

Only a few counts were recorded for this clonotype. V is TRBV24-1 and J is TRBJ1-5, with TRBD1 matching 8 bases. Germline V gives CDR1 KGHDR, CDR2 SFDVKD. V gave up 2 bases and J gave up 7 bases; unmatched junction bases: 6. CDR3 length equals 15 residues. The CDR3 sequence: CATSDSQGARQPQHF. The DNA of the CDR3 is TGTGCCACCAGTGATTCGCAGGGGGCGCGACAGCCCCAGCATTTT.

A note on this clonotype: This may be a read error: a much more frequent sequence differs by one nucleotide. The chain recombines TRBV20-1 with TRBJ2-1, with 10 bases lining up with TRBD2. Germline-derived CDR1 and CDR2 are DFQATT and SNEGSKA (reference sequence). The CDR3 contains 18 residues. CDR3: CGARGVAGGRGSYNEQFF. The CDR3 nucleotides read TGCGGTGCTAGAGGTGTAGCGGGGGGTCGGGGCTCCTACAATGAGCAGTTCTTC.

At least ten counts were recorded for this clonotype. The rearrangement joins TRBV5-1 to TRBJ2-1, with TRBD2 identical over 10 bases. There are 15 residues in the CDR3. Per the germline V gene, CDR1 is SGHRS and CDR2 is YFSETQ. Trimming cost V 4 bases and J 7 bases; bases outside gene matches: 8. The DNA for the CDR3 is TGCGCCAGCAGCCATCCTCAGCGGGAGGGAAATGAGCAGTTCTTC. Its translation: CASSHPQREGNEQFF.

This chain connects TRBV7-6 to TRBJ1-4; D remains ambiguous. Per the germline V gene, CDR1 is SGHVS and CDR2 is FNYEAQ. The CDR3 contains 12 residues. The ends were cut back, 2 bases at V and 8 bases at J, with 6 bases in the middle. The CDR3 protein is CASSLKGEKLFF. The CDR3 coding sequence is TGTGCCAGCAGCTTAAAGGGAGAAAAACTGTTTTTT. The variable domain in full, with the rest retrieved from reference TRBV7-6 and TRBJ1-4, is GAGVSQSPRYKVTKRGQDVALRCDPISGHVSLYWYRQALGQGPEFLTYFNYEAQQDKSGLPNDRFSAERPEGSISTLTIQRTEQRDSAMYRCASSLKGEKLFFGSGTQLSVL.